The next 20 T cell receptor beta chains were all read from a single sample in a study of blood T cell repertoires in COVID-19. Data came from immunoSEQ multiplex PCR; TCRdb stores just in-frame clones and leaves some out. The sample gives about 150,000 clones, roughly nine tenths of which show up once; around 4% is in the top ten. Sequences were obtained from peripheral blood. Receptors were obtained from an older woman with acute or convalescent COVID-19.

In this sample, this clone turned up once. The chain links TRBV4-2 to TRBJ2-7; 12 bases are shared with TRBD2. The V gene end was trimmed by 3 bases and the J gene end by 4 bases; junction bases not matched to a gene: 13. Germline V gene data show CDR1 as LGHNA and CDR2 as YNFKEQ. CDR3 length: 18 amino acids. The CDR3, as DNA: TGTGCCAGCAGCCATCTGGCTAGCGGGGGGGCCTGGCGGTACGAGCAGTACTTC. Its protein is CASSHLASGGAWRYEQYF.

This rearrangement joins TRBV5-8 to TRBJ1-5, with 9 bases matching TRBD1. The CDR3 has 16 residues. V lost 1 base, J lost 9 bases, and 11 bases stayed unmatched. Germline loops: CDR1 SGHTS, CDR2 YDEGEE. CDR3 DNA sequence: TGTGCCAGCAGCTTGCCGGGACAGGGACGGGAATGGCCCCAGCATTTT. Protein: CASSLPGQGREWPQHF.

The chain combines TRBV7-2 with TRBJ1-3; D gene unclear. The CDR3 has 13 amino acids. Germline V gene data show CDR1 as SGHTA and CDR2 as FQGNSA. The V and J ends lost 3 bases and 6 bases respectively, with 9 bases between them. The CDR3 loop reads CASSFKGENTIYF. The CDR3 DNA reads TGTGCCAGCAGCTTTAAAGGAGAAAACACCATATATTTT.

The gene calls are TRBV11-2 and TRBJ2-3; 9 nucleotides line up with TRBD2. The CDR3 loop spans 17 amino acids. Trimming took 1 base from V and 6 from J; bases not matched to a gene: 11. CDR1 is SGHAT and CDR2 is FQNNGV in the germline V gene. The CDR3 spells CASSLAVAGAPGDTQYF. CDR3 bases: TGTGCCAGCAGCTTAGCGGTAGCGGGAGCCCCGGGGGATACGCAGTATTTT.

This clone was picked up one time. This chain links TRBV6-2 or TRBV6-3 with TRBJ1-5; no firm D call. CDR3 length: 15 residues. Germline-derived CDR1 and CDR2 are MNHEY and SVGEGT. Trimming cost V 8 bases and J 7 bases, with 21 bases left between them. The CDR3 loop reads CASRFYRDSGQPQHF. The CDR3 DNA follows: TGTGCCAGCCGTTTTTACCGGGATTCAGGACAGCCCCAGCATTTT.

The chain combines TRBV3-1 (or the pseudogene TRBV3-2) with TRBJ2-1; perhaps TRBD2 as D (6 bases). V was shortened by 0 bases and J by 5 bases, with 17 bases between the two germline ends. In germline, CDR1 is LGHDT, CDR2 YNNKEL (reference sequence). This CDR3 has 17 amino acids. The CDR3 region is CASSQEGRGLLNNEQFF. DNA for the CDR3: TGTGCCAGCAGCCAAGAGGGGCGGGGTCTCCTCAACAATGAGCAGTTCTTC.

This rearrangement joins TRBV18 to TRBJ2-7; no definite D call. The length of the CDR3 is 14 residues. The germline V gene has CDR1 KGHSH and CDR2 LQKENI. With 3 bases removed from V and 3 bases from J, the gap between germline ends came to 12 bases. CDR3 amino acids: CASSPAQRDYEQYF. Written as DNA, the CDR3 is TGTGCCAGCTCACCGGCTCAGCGCGACTACGAGCAGTACTTC.

The chain couples TRBV19 to TRBJ2-7, with unresolved D. Germline assignment: CDR1 LNHDA and CDR2 SQIVND (reference sequence). V was cut by 3 bases and J by 3 bases, with 15 bases left in between. The CDR3 has 15 amino acids. CDR3 sequence reads: CASSIAAARSYEQYF. CDR3 DNA sequence: TGTGCCAGTAGTATCGCCGCAGCGAGGAGCTACGAGCAGTACTTC.

The chain recombines TRBV6-2 or TRBV6-3 with TRBJ1-6; no clear D gene. This CDR3 comprises 13 residues. V gave up 2 bases and J gave up 8 bases, with 7 bases separating them. In germline, CDR1 is MNHEY, CDR2 SVGEGT. The CDR3: CASSYDGYSPLHF. For the CDR3, the DNA is TGTGCCAGCAGTTACGACGGGTATTCACCCCTCCACTTT.

The V and J genes are TRBV5-6 and TRBJ1-6, with TRBD1 matching 8 bases. CDR3 length: 16 amino acids. Trimming cost V 0 bases and J 9 bases; bases outside gene matches: 8. The V gene's germline CDR1 is SGHDT and CDR2 YYEEEE. This CDR3 is CASSLGAGGAGSPLHF. DNA of the CDR3: TGTGCCAGCAGCTTGGGGGCAGGGGGCGCCGGTTCACCCCTCCACTTT.

This rearrangement joins TRBV29-1 to TRBJ1-1; no clear D gene. Germline CDR1 and CDR2: SQVTM and ANQGSEA. The CDR3 spans 13 residues. V was pared by 3 bases and J by 0 bases, with 8 bases between. The CDR3 region has the DNA TGCAGCGTTGAGCGGGGATTGAACACTGAAGCTTTCTTT. It is translated as CSVERGLNTEAFF.

The rearrangement uses TRBV6-5 and TRBJ1-5, with 10 bases fitting TRBD1. Trimming cost V 5 bases and J 6 bases; bases outside gene matches: 7. This CDR3 is built from 15 residues. The germline V gene has CDR1 MNHEY and CDR2 SVGAGI. This CDR3 reads CASSRRQGALQPQHF. Written as DNA, the CDR3 is TGTGCCAGCAGTAGGAGACAGGGGGCGCTTCAGCCCCAGCATTTT.

CDR3 region: CASRTQTKNTGELFF. The CDR3 DNA sequence: TGTGCCAGCAGAACGCAAACTAAGAACACCGGGGAGCTGTTTTTT. J is TRBJ2-2 and V is TRBV27; D ambiguous. The germline gives CDR1 MNHEY, CDR2 SMNVEV (reference sequence). V shed 6 bases and J shed 1 base, with 12 bases lying between them. There are 15 residues in the CDR3.

The chain links TRBV4-3 to TRBJ1-6; TRBD1 matches 8 bases. V gave up 0 bases and J gave up 14 bases; unmatched junction bases: 6. Per the germline V gene, CDR1 is LGHNA and CDR2 is YSLEER. The CDR3 has 14 amino acids. For the CDR3, the DNA is TGCGCCAGCAGCCAAGACAGGGGGCTTGGATCCCTCCACTTT. Translating gives CASSQDRGLGSLHF.

The table lists this clone with a few counts. This sequence joins TRBV13 and TRBJ1-1; tentatively, D is TRBD1 (6 bases). The ends were cut back, 2 bases at V and 10 bases at J, with 14 bases in the middle. There are 13 residues in the CDR3. Germline CDR1 PRHDT, CDR2 FYEKMQ (reference sequence). The CDR3 here is CASSLRGTERAFF. CDR3 in DNA: TGTGCCAGCAGCTTAAGGGGGACGGAGAGAGCTTTCTTT.

This clone appeared a few times. The J gene is TRBJ2-2, the V gene TRBV12-3 or TRBV12-4, with D tentatively TRBD1 (6 bases). V lost 3 bases and J 6 bases, leaving 8 bases between the germline ends. The length of the CDR3 is 13 residues. The CDR3 DNA reads TGTGCCAGCAGTTTCCCAGGGGCCGGGGAGCTGTTTTTT. Its translation is CASSFPGAGELFF.

The genes are TRBV9 and TRBJ2-1, with 9 nucleotides matching TRBD2. The germline V gene encodes CDR1 SGDLS and CDR2 YYNGEE. This CDR3 is built from 17 residues. The V segment lost 6 bases and the J segment 2 bases; nucleotides outside the gene matches: 12. The CDR3 bases are TGTGCCAGCACCCCTTTTGGGGGCGGGGGGGCCTACAATGAGCAGTTCTTC. Residues: CASTPFGGGGAYNEQFF.

V is TRBV10-2 and J is TRBJ2-5, with unresolved D. The CDR3 has 11 amino acids. The germline V gene encodes CDR1 WSHSY and CDR2 SAAADI. V lost 1 base, J lost 7 bases, and 4 bases lay in between. CDR3 in DNA: TGCGCCAGCAGTGAGTGGAGGACCCAGTACTTC. It encodes CASSEWRTQYF.

V and J are TRBV10-3 and TRBJ2-7, with 10 bases aligning to TRBD2. Germline V CDR1 and CDR2: ENHRY, SYGVKD. The CDR3 has 13 residues. After removal of 4 bases from V and 3 bases from J, the junction contained 0 bases not matched to a gene. CDR3 DNA: TGTGCCATCAGTGTAGCGGGGGGCTACGAGCAGTACTTC. It specifies CAISVAGGYEQYF.

The chain recombines TRBV2 with TRBJ1-5; 10 bases map to TRBD1. The CDR3 loop spans 15 amino acids. J lost 6 bases, V lost 3 bases, and 5 bases had no gene match. CDR1 and CDR2 (germline): SNHLY, FYNNEI. DNA of the CDR3: TGTGCCAGCAGTGAGCCGGGACAGGGGAGTCAGCCCCAGCATTTT. Residues: CASSEPGQGSQPQHF.